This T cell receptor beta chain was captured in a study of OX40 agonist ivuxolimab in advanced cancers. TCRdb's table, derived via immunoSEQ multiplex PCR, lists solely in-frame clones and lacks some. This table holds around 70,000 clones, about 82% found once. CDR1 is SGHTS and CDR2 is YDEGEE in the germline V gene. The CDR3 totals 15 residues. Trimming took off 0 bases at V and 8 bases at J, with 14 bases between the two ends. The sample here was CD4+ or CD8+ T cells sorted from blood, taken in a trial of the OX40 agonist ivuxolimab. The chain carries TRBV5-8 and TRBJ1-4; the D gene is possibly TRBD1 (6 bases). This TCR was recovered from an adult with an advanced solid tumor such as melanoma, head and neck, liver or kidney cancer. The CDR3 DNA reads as TGTGCCAGCAGCTTGGGACGGGGGGCCCGGGAAAAACTGTTTTTT. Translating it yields CASSLGRGAREKLFF.